Only a few counts were recorded for the clone carrying this T cell receptor beta chain. This sample was taken from a study of shared clonotypes between healthy human individuals. Study information: Every donor yielded three CD4 naive, three CD4 memory, two CD8 naive and one CD8 memory plate.

The CDR3 is 14 residues long. V was trimmed by 4 bases and J by 0 bases, leaving 12 bases between them. Germline CDR1 and CDR2: SQVTM and ANQGSEA. TCRdb keeps only in-frame clones here, not all; method: immunoSEQ multiplex PCR. Found here are over 2,000,000 clones, 93% of them singletons; the top ten hold more than 1.5%. Naive CD8 cells comprised CD45RO-negative, CCR7-positively selected cells, excluding terminally differentiated effector memory CD45RA+ cells. The V and J genes are TRBV29-1 and TRBJ1-1, with D perhaps matching TRBD1 (6 bases). Sequencing input: naive CD8+ T cells from PBMCs. This clonotype originated in a man aged 18-30 years in good health. Some clones in this sample may be carry-over from other donors' samples. CDR3 coding DNA: TGCAGCGTTGGAGGGACAACAATGAACACTGAAGCTTTCTTT. Translation gives CSVGGTTMNTEAFF.